This T cell receptor (beta chain) derives from a study of prognosis after radiotherapy for stage I lung cancer. Study as a whole: The biologically effective dose of the SBRT radiotherapy was at least 100 Gy, given over 3 to 5 fractions. No patient had concurrent therapy with stereotactic body radiotherapy.

General study findings and limits: Differing TRBV and TRBJ gene usage was reportedly seen between patients with and without metastases. Lower Shannon entropy after stereotactic body radiation therapy was observed in patients who went on to develop distant metastases.

CDR3 length equals 13 residues. Germline V gene sequence: CDR1 SQVTM, CDR2 ANQGSEA. Trimming took off 6 bases at V and 2 bases at J, with 12 bases between the two ends. This clonotype was recorded once. Its cognate antigen is unknown. TCR beta CDR3 was amplified from genomic DNA by two-round multiplex PCR. Amplification during the initial PCR round employed primers specific to each TRBV and TRBJ gene. TCRdb re-derived calls from the multiplex PCR reads in MiXCR, one entry per CDR3 protein. This table has some 11,000 distinct CDR3 sequences, approximately 58% appearing once. The rearrangement joins TRBV29-1 to TRBJ2-3, with a tentative D call TRBD1 (5 bases). The clonotype originates from a donor aged 50 or older with non-small cell lung cancer. The sample here was PBMCs, taken before or after stereotactic body radiation therapy (not recorded which). The CDR3: CSVRTGLTDTQYF. The CDR3 bases are TGCAGCGTCCGAACAGGCCTCACAGATACGCAGTATTTT.